This entry lists 3 T cell receptor beta chains sequenced from one sample in a study of T cell responses to AZD1222 COVID-19 vaccine (dated by TCRdb to the early 2020s). The library was made by the immunoSEQ multiplex PCR assay. TCRdb stores this immuneACCESS table with in-frame sequences only. Part of the clones is absent; in the studies checked, under half of the shortfall reflects unresolved V genes, and no reason is known for the rest. The sample includes some 130,000 clones, with 88% observed a single time. The ten largest clonotypes hold 2.4% of the sample. Taken with the paper, the label for time point translates to: baseline before first vaccination. The source was peripheral blood, collected on day 0 of AZD1222 vaccination. The receptors were gathered from an adult in good health.

The chain has TRBV25-1 and TRBJ2-3, with 9 bases that match TRBD2. The CDR3 totals 15 residues. Germline V gene lookup returns CDR1 MGHDK and CDR2 SYGVNS. Trimming at V came to 7 bases and at J to 5 bases, leaving 10 bases not matched to a gene. The CDR3 sequence: CASTRSGSRIDTQYF. The CDR3, as DNA: TGTGCCAGCACCCGTAGCGGGAGTAGGATAGATACGCAGTATTTT.

The gene calls are TRBV24-1 and TRBJ2-3; D tentatively fits TRBD1 or TRBD2 (5 bases each). V was trimmed by 5 bases and J by 2 bases, leaving 19 bases between them. CDR3 length: 17 residues. CDR1 and CDR2 (germline): KGHDR, SFDVKD. This CDR3 reads CATSAWGTGPATDTQYF. The CDR3 DNA reads TGTGCCACCAGTGCCTGGGGGACGGGCCCCGCCACAGATACGCAGTATTTT.

This chain connects TRBV7-8 to TRBJ1-1; a weak D match, TRBD1 (5 bases). V lost 2 bases and J lost 3, with 7 bases in between. CDR1 and CDR2 from the germline V gene are SGHVS and FQNEAQ. This CDR3 is built from 13 residues. The CDR3 DNA sequence: TGTGCCAGCAGCTTACAGGGATACACTGAAGCTTTCTTT. It specifies CASSLQGYTEAFF.